This T cell receptor (beta chain) was retrieved from a study of T cell changes during pregnancy in multiple sclerosis. The CDR3 extends over 12 amino acids. The germline CDR1 and CDR2 sequences are LNHDA and SQIVND (reference sequence). Trimming shortened V by 1 base and J by 4 bases, and 5 bases separated the two germline ends. Clones were sequenced by immunoSEQ multiplex PCR, and TCRdb holds only the in-frame ones, with some missing. The repertoire has 90,000 to 150,000 clones, around 93% of them found once; the top ten carry approximately 6.2%. This chain joins TRBV19 and TRBJ2-7; D is uncertain. This receptor was obtained from a female donor with multiple sclerosis, enrolled in a pregnancy study. The sample was peripheral blood, taken before pregnancy. The CDR3 DNA follows: TGTGCCAGTAGTATAGGAGCTTACGAGCAGTACTTC. As protein: CASSIGAYEQYF.